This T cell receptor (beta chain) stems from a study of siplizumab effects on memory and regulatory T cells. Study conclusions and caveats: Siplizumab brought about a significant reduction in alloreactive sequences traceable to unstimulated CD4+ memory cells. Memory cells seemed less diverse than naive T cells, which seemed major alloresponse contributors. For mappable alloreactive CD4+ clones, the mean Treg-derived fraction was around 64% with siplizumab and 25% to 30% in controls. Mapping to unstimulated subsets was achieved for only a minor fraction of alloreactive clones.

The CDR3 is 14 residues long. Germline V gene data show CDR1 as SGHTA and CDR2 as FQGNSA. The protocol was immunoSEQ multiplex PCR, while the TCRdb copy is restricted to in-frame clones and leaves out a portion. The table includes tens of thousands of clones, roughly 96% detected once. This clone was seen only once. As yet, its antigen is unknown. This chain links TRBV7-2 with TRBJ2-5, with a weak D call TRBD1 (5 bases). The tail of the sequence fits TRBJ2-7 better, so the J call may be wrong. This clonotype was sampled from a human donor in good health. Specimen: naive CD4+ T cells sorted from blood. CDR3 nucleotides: TGTGCCAGCAGCTTAGGAGGCAGGGTATACGAGCAGTACTTC. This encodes CASSLGGRVYEQYF.